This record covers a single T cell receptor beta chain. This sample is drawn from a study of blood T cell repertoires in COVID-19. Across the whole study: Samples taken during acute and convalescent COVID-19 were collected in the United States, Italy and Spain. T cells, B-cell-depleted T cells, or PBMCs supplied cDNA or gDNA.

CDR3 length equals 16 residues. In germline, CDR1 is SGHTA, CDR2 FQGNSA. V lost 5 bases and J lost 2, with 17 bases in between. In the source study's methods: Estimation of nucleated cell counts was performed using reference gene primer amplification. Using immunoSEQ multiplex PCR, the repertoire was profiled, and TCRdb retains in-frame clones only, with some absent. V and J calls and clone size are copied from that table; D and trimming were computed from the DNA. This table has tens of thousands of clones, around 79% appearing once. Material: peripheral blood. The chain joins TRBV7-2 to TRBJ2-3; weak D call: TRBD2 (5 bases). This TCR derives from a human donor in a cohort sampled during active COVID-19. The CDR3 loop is CASSAKGARSTDTQYF. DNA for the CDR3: TGTGCCAGCAGCGCAAAGGGAGCCCGATCCACAGATACGCAGTATTTT.